Listed here are 21 T cell receptor beta chains from one sample, sequenced in a study of spatial heterogeneity in lung cancer. TCRdb recomputed calls from the 5' RACE reads with MiXCR, one row per CDR3 protein. This table has about 39,000 distinct CDR3 sequences, around 5.8% appearing once. This sample's time point: sample taken at primary tumor resection. Frozen PBMC, nontumor lung or tumor provided whole RNA, which was sequenced unsorted. The input for sequencing was PBMCs, taken at surgery. These receptors came from a male donor with early-stage non-small cell lung cancer.

There are many counts of this clonotype. The V call is TRBV12-3 or TRBV12-4, the J call TRBJ2-3; perhaps TRBD2 as D (6 bases). V lost 8 bases and J 4 bases, leaving 16 bases between the germline ends. This CDR3 spans 14 amino acids. DNA of the CDR3: TGTGCCAGCCGCTTAGCGCGGGGCGCAGATACGCAGTATTTT. Translation gives CASRLARGADTQYF.

The J gene is TRBJ2-3, the V gene TRBV7-8; D unresolved. The CDR3 runs 16 residues. V shed 5 bases and J shed 0 bases, with 15 bases lying between them. Germline CDR1 reads SGHVS; CDR2 reads FQNEAQ. The CDR3 loop reads CASSAPLRFSTDTQYF. CDR3 in DNA: TGTGCCAGCAGCGCCCCACTCCGATTTAGCACAGATACGCAGTATTTT.

This clonotype was seen repeatedly, ten times or more. The chain carries TRBV12-3 or TRBV12-4 and TRBJ2-3; TRBD2 might be the D (7 bases). The CDR3 totals 15 residues. V lost 2 bases to trimming and J lost 4 bases, with 13 bases between them. In DNA form, the CDR3 reads TGTGCCAGCAGTTTAAGTCGAGGGGGGGCAGATACGCAGTATTTT. As protein: CASSLSRGGADTQYF.

Many counts were recorded for this clonotype. The chain combines TRBV7-2 with TRBJ1-5, with D unresolved. Germline assignment: CDR1 SGHTA and CDR2 FQGNSA. The CDR3 extends over 16 amino acids. Trimming cost V 0 bases and J 2 bases, with 11 bases left between them. This CDR3 is CASSLALGNGNQPQHF. The CDR3 bases are TGTGCCAGCAGCTTAGCGCTGGGTAATGGCAATCAGCCCCAGCATTTT. The variable domain in full, with the rest retrieved from reference TRBV7-2 and TRBJ1-5, is GAGVSQSPSNKVTEKGKDVELRCDPISGHTALYWYRQSLGQGLEFLIYFQGNSAPDKSGLPSDRFSAERTGGSVSTLTIQRTQQEDSAVYLCASSLALGNGNQPQHFGDGTRLSIL.

This clonotype was seen many times. The genes are TRBV5-1 and TRBJ2-3; D gene uncertain. The germline CDR1 and CDR2 sequences are SGHRS and YFSETQ. Trimming stripped 3 bases from V and 4 bases from J, with 12 bases between. The CDR3 is made up of 14 amino acids. As DNA, the CDR3 is TGCGCCAGCAGCTCGTCCGGGCCGGCAGATACGCAGTATTTT. This codes for CASSSSGPADTQYF.

This clonotype occurred many times. The chain links TRBV20-1 to TRBJ2-5; D call uncertain. This CDR3 is 12 amino acids long. Per the germline V gene, CDR1 is DFQATT and CDR2 is SNEGSKA (reference sequence). Trimming pared 6 bases from V and 2 bases from J, leaving 10 bases between. The CDR3: CSATTPQETQYF. The CDR3 region has the DNA TGCAGTGCCACAACTCCTCAAGAGACCCAGTACTTC.

Turning to this clonotype: Germline and junction disagree at one end, which may indicate a read error. This rearrangement joins TRBV7-7 to TRBJ2-6; possible D gene TRBD1, 5 bases. Germline CDR1 and CDR2: SSHAT and FNYEAQ (reference sequence). The CDR3 has 17 amino acids. The CDR3 DNA reads as TGTGCTAGCAGCCAGCAGGACCCAGGGTCTGGGGCCAACGTCCTGACTTTC. It encodes CASSQQDPGSGANVLTF.

At least ten counts were recorded for this clonotype. The J gene is TRBJ2-5, the V gene TRBV5-1; D ambiguous. Germline V gene lookup returns CDR1 SGHRS and CDR2 YFSETQ. The CDR3 runs to 14 residues. V was shortened by 3 bases and J by 1 base, with 10 bases between the two germline ends. Here the CDR3 reads CASSSRLSQETQYF. The CDR3 DNA reads TGCGCCAGCAGCTCCCGACTCTCCCAAGAGACCCAGTACTTC.

As DNA, the CDR3 is TGTGCCAGTATCCCCGGATTCGGGACTGAAGCTTTCTTT. This translates into CASIPGFGTEAFF. V gene TRBV19 combines with J gene TRBJ1-1; D not resolved. Germline CDR1 reads LNHDA; CDR2 reads SQIVND (reference sequence). This CDR3 is 13 amino acids long. Trimming cost V 7 bases and J 5 bases, with 14 bases left between them.

The rearrangement links TRBV7-3 to TRBJ2-3, with 7 bases lining up with TRBD2. V gave up 1 base and J gave up 2 bases; unmatched junction bases: 6. This CDR3 is built from 16 residues. CDR1 and CDR2 (germline): SGHTA, FQGTGA. CDR3 region: CASSLRAAGPTDTQYF. DNA of the CDR3: TGTGCCAGCAGCTTAAGGGCAGCGGGGCCCACAGATACGCAGTATTTT. Supplemented by reference TRBV7-3 and TRBJ2-3, the full variable domain reads GAGVSQTPSNKVTEKGKYVELRCDPISGHTALYWYRQSLGQGPEFLIYFQGTGAADDSGLPNDRFFAVRPEGSVSTLKIQRTERGDSAVYLCASSLRAAGPTDTQYFGPGTRLTVL.

This chain's CDR3 is CASSLGGGFHEQFF. The CDR3 DNA sequence: TGTGCCAGCAGCTTAGGCGGGGGGTTCCATGAGCAGTTCTTC. This chain joins TRBV7-9 and TRBJ2-1; TRBD2 agrees at 8 bases. CDR3 size: 14 residues. Trimming removed 1 base from V and 8 bases from J; junction bases left unmatched: 4. Germline loops: CDR1 SEHNR, CDR2 FQNEAQ (reference sequence).

This clonotype was found a few times. V gene TRBV7-2 combines with J gene TRBJ2-7; 8 bases are a match to TRBD2. V shed 6 bases and J 2 bases; nucleotides not matched to a gene: 12. CDR1 SGHTA and CDR2 FQGNSA come from the germline V gene. The CDR3 is made up of 16 amino acids. CDR3 loop: CASRITSSGGTYEQYF. CDR3 bases: TGTGCCAGCAGAATTACCTCCAGCGGGGGAACCTACGAGCAGTACTTC. The full variable domain, rest sourced from reference TRBV7-2 and TRBJ2-7, is GAGVSQSPSNKVTEKGKDVELRCDPISGHTALYWYRQSLGQGLEFLIYFQGNSAPDKSGLPSDRFSAERTGGSVSTLTIQRTQQEDSAVYLCASRITSSGGTYEQYFGPGTRLTVT.

This clonotype was counted many times. This chain uses TRBV7-4 with TRBJ2-7; D is unclear. The CDR3 spans 14 residues. Per germline, CDR1 SGHVT and CDR2 SQSDAQ. V lost 1 base to trimming and J lost 0 bases, with 7 bases between them. The CDR3 nucleotides read TGTGCCAGCAGCTTAGGTGGCTACTCCTACGAGCAGTACTTC. It translates to CASSLGGYSYEQYF.

The table lists this clonotype with many counts. This sequence joins TRBV24-1 and TRBJ2-3, with 11 bases that match TRBD2. The CDR3 contains 15 residues. CDR1 is KGHDR and CDR2 is SFDVKD in the germline V gene. Trimming removed 4 bases from V and 3 bases from J; junction bases left unmatched: 2. This CDR3 is CATSETSGVTDTQYF. In DNA form, the CDR3 reads TGTGCCACCAGTGAGACTAGCGGGGTAACAGATACGCAGTATTTT.

This clonotype was recorded at least ten times. The chain combines TRBV10-2 with TRBJ2-5; TRBD2 might be the D (7 bases). CDR1 WSHSY and CDR2 SAAADI come from the germline V gene. V lost 2 bases and J 2 bases, leaving 15 bases between the germline ends. The CDR3 sequence is 16 residues long. CDR3 nucleotide sequence: TGCGCCAGCAGTGAGCTAGTCGGGGGGCCGCAAGAGACCCAGTACTTC. This codes for CASSELVGGPQETQYF.

This clonotype was counted many times. This chain uses TRBV10-3 with TRBJ1-1, with 8 nucleotides matching TRBD1. Germline V gene sequence: CDR1 ENHRY, CDR2 SYGVKD. This CDR3 contains 14 residues. V gave up 4 bases and J gave up 5 bases; unmatched junction bases: 6. CDR3 residues: CAISGTGKGTEAFF. CDR3 sequence (DNA): TGTGCCATCAGTGGGACAGGGAAAGGGACTGAAGCTTTCTTT.

This clonotype was detected ten times or more. The chain combines TRBV7-8 with TRBJ1-5, with 8 bases matching TRBD1. Germline V gives CDR1 SGHVS, CDR2 FQNEAQ. J gave up 6 bases and V 5 bases, and 6 bases lay outside the gene matches. CDR3 length: 14 amino acids. CDR3 region: CASSTGQGGQPQHF. As DNA, the CDR3 is TGTGCCAGCAGCACCGGACAGGGTGGTCAGCCCCAGCATTTT.

A few counts support this clonotype. The chain links TRBV7-9 to TRBJ2-2; 7 bases line up with TRBD1. Trimming cost V 2 bases and J 0 bases; bases outside gene matches: 3. The length of the CDR3 is 16 residues. Germline assignment: CDR1 SEHNR and CDR2 FQNEAQ (reference sequence). The DNA of the CDR3 is TGTGCCAGCAGCTTATGGACAGGCCCGAACACCGGGGAGCTGTTTTTT. This codes for CASSLWTGPNTGELFF.

This clonotype showed up many times. The V gene is TRBV28, the J gene TRBJ2-1; the D gene could be TRBD1 or TRBD2 (6 bases each). The CDR3 runs to 16 residues. Germline assignment: CDR1 MDHEN and CDR2 SYDVKM. Between the trimmed V and J ends, which lost 6 bases and 0 bases, there was a span of 15 bases. The CDR3 region is CASRLGGSSSYNEQFF. DNA of the CDR3: TGTGCCAGCAGGTTAGGGGGGTCCAGCTCCTACAATGAGCAGTTCTTC. Combining the CDR3 with reference TRBV28 and TRBJ2-1 gives the whole variable domain DVKVTQSSRYLVKRTGEKVFLECVQDMDHENMFWYRQDPGLGLRLIYFSYDVKMKEKGDIPEGYSVSREKKERFSLILESASTNQTSMYLCASRLGGSSSYNEQFFGPGTRLTVL.

A few counts support this clonotype. The CDR3 nucleotides read TGTGCCAGCAGTGTTGGGACTGGGGGGCCATCCGAGCAGTACTTC. Amino acid sequence: CASSVGTGGPSEQYF. The rearrangement links TRBV2 to TRBJ2-7, with D perhaps assigned TRBD1 or TRBD2 (6 bases each). V lost 4 bases and J 6 bases, leaving 19 bases between the germline ends. This CDR3 has 15 amino acids. The V gene's germline CDR1 is SNHLY and CDR2 FYNNEI.

This clonotype has only a few counts. The V call is TRBV27, the J call TRBJ1-1; D is possibly TRBD1 (6 bases). The CDR3 covers 15 residues. The ends were cut back, 3 bases at V and 7 bases at J, with 18 bases in the middle. Germline V lookup: CDR1 MNHEY, CDR2 SMNVEV (reference sequence). The CDR3 sequence is CASSFYPGTLIEAFF. Here the CDR3 DNA reads TGTGCCAGCAGTTTTTATCCCGGGACACTTATTGAAGCTTTCTTT.